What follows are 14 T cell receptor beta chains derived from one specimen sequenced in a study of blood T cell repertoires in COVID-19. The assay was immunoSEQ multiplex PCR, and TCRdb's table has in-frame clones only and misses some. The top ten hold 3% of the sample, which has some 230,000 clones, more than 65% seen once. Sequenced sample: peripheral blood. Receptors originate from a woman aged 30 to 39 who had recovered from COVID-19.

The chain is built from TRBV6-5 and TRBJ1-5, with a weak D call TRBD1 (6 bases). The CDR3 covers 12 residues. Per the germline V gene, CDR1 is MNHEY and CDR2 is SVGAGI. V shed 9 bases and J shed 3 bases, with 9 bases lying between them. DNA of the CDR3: TGTGCCAGTAGGACAGACAATCAGCCCCAGCATTTT. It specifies CASRTDNQPQHF.

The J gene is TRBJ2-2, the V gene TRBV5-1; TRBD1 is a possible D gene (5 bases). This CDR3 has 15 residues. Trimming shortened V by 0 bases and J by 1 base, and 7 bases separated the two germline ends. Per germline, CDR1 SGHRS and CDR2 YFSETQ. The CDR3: CASSLGQGNTGELFF. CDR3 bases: TGCGCCAGCAGCTTGGGGCAGGGGAACACCGGGGAGCTGTTTTTT.

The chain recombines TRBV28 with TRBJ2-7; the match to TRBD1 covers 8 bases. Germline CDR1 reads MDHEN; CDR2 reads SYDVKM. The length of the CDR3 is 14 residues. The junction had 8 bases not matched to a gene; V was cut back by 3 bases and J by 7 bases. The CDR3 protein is CASSFGDRPGEQYF. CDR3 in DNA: TGTGCCAGCAGTTTCGGGGACAGGCCGGGAGAGCAGTACTTC.

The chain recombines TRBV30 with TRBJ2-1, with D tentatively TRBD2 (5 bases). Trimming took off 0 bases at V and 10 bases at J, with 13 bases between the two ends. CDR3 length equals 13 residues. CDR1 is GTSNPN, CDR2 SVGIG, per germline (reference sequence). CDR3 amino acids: CAWSVLRGEEQFF. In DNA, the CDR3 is TGTGCCTGGAGTGTACTTCGGGGAGAGGAGCAGTTCTTC.

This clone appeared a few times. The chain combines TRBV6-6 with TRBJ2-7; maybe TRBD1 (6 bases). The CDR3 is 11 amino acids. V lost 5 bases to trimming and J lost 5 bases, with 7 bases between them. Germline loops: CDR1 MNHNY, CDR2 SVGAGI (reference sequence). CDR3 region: CASSQGNEQYF. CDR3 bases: TGTGCCAGCAGTCAGGGGAACGAGCAGTACTTC.

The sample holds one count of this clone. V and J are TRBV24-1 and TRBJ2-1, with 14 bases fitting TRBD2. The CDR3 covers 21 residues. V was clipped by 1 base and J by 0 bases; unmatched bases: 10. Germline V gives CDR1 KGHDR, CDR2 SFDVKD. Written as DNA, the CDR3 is TGTGCCACCAGTGATTTCGGGGGGACTAGCGGGAGTGGACCCTCCTACAATGAGCAGTTCTTC. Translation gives CATSDFGGTSGSGPSYNEQFF.

The CDR3 region is CSVGFSGTGEQYF. For the CDR3, the DNA is TGCAGCGTTGGGTTTAGCGGGACGGGCGAGCAGTACTTC. The V gene is TRBV29-1, the J gene TRBJ2-7; 8 bases line up with TRBD2. With 4 bases clipped from V and 6 bases from J, the junction kept 8 bases outside the gene matches. This CDR3 is 13 amino acids long. Per the germline V gene, CDR1 is SQVTM and CDR2 is ANQGSEA.

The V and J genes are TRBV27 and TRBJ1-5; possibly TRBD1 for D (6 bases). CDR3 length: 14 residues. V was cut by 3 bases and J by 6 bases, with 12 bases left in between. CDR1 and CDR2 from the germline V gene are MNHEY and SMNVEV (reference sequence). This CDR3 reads CASSFRGASQPQHF. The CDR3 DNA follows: TGTGCCAGCAGTTTCCGGGGGGCGAGTCAGCCCCAGCATTTT.

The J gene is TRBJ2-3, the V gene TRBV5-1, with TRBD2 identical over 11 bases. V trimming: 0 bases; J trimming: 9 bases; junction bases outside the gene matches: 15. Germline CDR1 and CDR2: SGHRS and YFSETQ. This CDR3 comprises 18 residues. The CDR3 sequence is CASSLATGTSGEEETQYF. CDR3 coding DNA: TGCGCCAGCAGCTTGGCTACCGGGACTAGCGGAGAAGAGGAAACGCAGTATTTT.

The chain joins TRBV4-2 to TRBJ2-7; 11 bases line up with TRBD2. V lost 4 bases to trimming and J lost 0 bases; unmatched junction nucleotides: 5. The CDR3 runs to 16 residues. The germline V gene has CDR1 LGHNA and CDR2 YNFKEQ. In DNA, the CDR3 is TGTGCCAGCAGCCCTACAACTAGCGGGAGCTCCTACGAGCAGTACTTC. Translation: CASSPTTSGSSYEQYF.

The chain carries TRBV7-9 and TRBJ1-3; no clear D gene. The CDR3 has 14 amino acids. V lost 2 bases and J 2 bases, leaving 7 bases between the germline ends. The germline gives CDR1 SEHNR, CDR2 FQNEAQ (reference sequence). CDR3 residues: CASSLHGPGNTIYF. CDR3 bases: TGTGCCAGCAGCTTACATGGCCCTGGAAACACCATATATTTT.

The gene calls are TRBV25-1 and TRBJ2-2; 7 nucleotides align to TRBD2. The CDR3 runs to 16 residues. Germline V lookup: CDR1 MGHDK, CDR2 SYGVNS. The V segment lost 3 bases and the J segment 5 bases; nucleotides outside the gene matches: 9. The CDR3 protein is CASSDAREGGTGELFF. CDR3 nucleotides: TGTGCCAGCAGTGACGCGAGGGAGGGCGGTACCGGGGAGCTGTTTTTT.

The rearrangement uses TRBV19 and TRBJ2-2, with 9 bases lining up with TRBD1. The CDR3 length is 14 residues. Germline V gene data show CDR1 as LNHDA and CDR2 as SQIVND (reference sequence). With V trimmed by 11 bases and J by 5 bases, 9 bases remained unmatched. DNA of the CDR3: TGTGCCGCTACCGGGACAGGGTGGACCGGGGAGCTGTTTTTT. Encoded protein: CAATGTGWTGELFF.

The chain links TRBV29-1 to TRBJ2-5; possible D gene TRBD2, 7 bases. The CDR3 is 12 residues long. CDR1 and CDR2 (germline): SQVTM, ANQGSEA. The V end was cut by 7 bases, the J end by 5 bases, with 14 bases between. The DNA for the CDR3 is TGCAGCGCGAGGGGGGGGCAGGAGACCCAGTACTTC. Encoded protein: CSARGGQETQYF.